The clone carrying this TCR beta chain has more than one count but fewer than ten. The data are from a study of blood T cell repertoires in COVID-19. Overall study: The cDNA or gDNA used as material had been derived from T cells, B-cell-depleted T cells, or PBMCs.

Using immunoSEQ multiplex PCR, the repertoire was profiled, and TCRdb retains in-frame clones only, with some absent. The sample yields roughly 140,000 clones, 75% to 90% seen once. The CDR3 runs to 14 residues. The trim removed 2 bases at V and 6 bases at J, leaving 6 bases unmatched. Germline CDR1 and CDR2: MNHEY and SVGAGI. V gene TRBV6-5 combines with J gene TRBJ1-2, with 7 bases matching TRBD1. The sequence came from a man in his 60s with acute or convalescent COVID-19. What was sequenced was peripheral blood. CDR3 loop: CASSYGQAKHGYTF. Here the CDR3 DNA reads TGTGCCAGCAGTTACGGACAGGCCAAGCATGGCTACACCTTC.